This T cell receptor beta chain came from a study of beta chain features in type 1 diabetes. Study observations and caveats: High TCR expression in some cells could lead to their over-representation in cDNA sequencing. Short templates might get an advantage during PCR, and this would be equal in patients and controls. Researchers reported that naive, central memory and Treg TCRB repertoires appeared more similar in patients than in healthy donors.

The CDR3 length is 16 residues. Germline lookup yields CDR1 MGHRA and CDR2 YSYEKL. Trimming took off 2 bases at V and 6 bases at J, with 19 bases between the two ends. Sequencing targeted expressed TCRB transcripts, as all isolated RNA had been reverse transcribed. Naive, central memory and regulatory T cell samples produced a mean of approximately 3.9 million reads. The repertoire was sequenced with immunoSEQ multiplex PCR; TCRdb's copy has only in-frame clones and lacks some. The sample shows over 500,000 clones, about 14% of them seen only once. The table lists this clone with a few counts. Its specificity is not known.

The clonotype was recovered from a young man in good health. V and J are TRBV4-1 and TRBJ2-5; perhaps TRBD2 as D (6 bases). The sample was naive CD4+ T cells from blood. CDR3 protein: CASSQSLVQGGQTQYF. The CDR3 DNA sequence: TGCGCCAGCAGCCAAAGCCTAGTCCAGGGAGGCCAGACCCAGTACTTC.